Following are 27 T cell receptor beta chains from one sample sequenced in a study of molecular identifiers for immune sequencing clone quantification. Via MiXCR, TCRdb re-called the PCR reads, giving one row per CDR3 protein. The repertoire has under 85,000 distinct CDR3 sequences, under 20% of them found once; the top ten carry 1.5%. The specimen sequenced was naive CD8+ T cells from blood, with Jurkat cell RNA spiked in. This sample's subset: FACS-sorted CD8+CD4-CCR7+CD45RA+ naive T cells. The receptors here all came from a human donor in good health. Some libraries in this study had Jurkat cell RNA spiked in.

For this clonotype: Compared with germline, one end of the junction differs, possibly owing to a read error. V and J are TRBV19 and TRBJ2-1; no firm D call. The V gene's germline CDR1 is LNHDA and CDR2 SQIVND (reference sequence). This CDR3 spans 13 amino acids. The CDR3 protein is CASSIGPTNGQFF. CDR3 nucleotides: TGTGCCAGTAGTATAGGACCTACTAATGGGCAGTTCTTC.

In its sample, this clonotype was seen many times. V usage is TRBV6-5 and J usage is TRBJ2-7; 10 bases agree with TRBD2. V gave up 10 bases and J gave up 3 bases; unmatched junction bases: 15. Germline V gene sequence: CDR1 MNHEY, CDR2 SVGAGI. This CDR3 comprises 16 residues. In DNA, the CDR3 is TGTGCCACGGCCCTAACTAGCGGGGCATCCAACTACGAGCAGTACTTC. Its protein product is CATALTSGASNYEQYF.

In its sample, this clonotype was seen many times. The rearrangement joins TRBV11-3 to TRBJ2-1; the D gene is possibly TRBD1 (6 bases). From germline, CDR1 is SGHNT and CDR2 YENEEA. V shed 0 bases and J shed 0 bases, with 9 bases lying between them. The CDR3 has 16 residues. The CDR3, as DNA: TGTGCCAGCAGCTTAGAAGGGACAAACTCCTACAATGAGCAGTTCTTC. Translation gives CASSLEGTNSYNEQFF.

This clonotype was counted at least ten times. The chain employs TRBV2 and TRBJ2-5, with 9 positions matching TRBD2. The trim removed 9 bases at V and 1 base at J, leaving 15 bases unmatched. There are 17 residues in the CDR3. CDR1 is SNHLY, CDR2 FYNNEI, per germline. The CDR3 reads CASTPRGREGTQETQYF. The CDR3 bases are TGTGCCAGTACTCCCCGAGGGCGGGAGGGGACCCAAGAGACCCAGTACTTC.

With respect to this clonotype: Because the CDR3 is missing its conserved closing phenylalanine or tryptophan, this is likely a read error. This chain links TRBV7-2 with TRBJ2-7; D assignment may be TRBD1 or TRBD2 (5 bases each). Germline V gene data show CDR1 as SGHTA and CDR2 as FQGNSA. CDR3 length: 13 residues. For the CDR3, the DNA is TGTGCCTGCAGCTTAGAGGGACCTTACGAGCAGTACTCC. It codes for CACSLEGPYEQYS.

This clonotype was seen ten or more times. V gene TRBV4-1 combines with J gene TRBJ2-1, with D perhaps TRBD1 (6 bases). Germline-derived CDR1 and CDR2 are MGHRA and YSYEKL. The V and J ends lost 0 bases and 9 bases respectively, with 15 bases between them. The CDR3 runs 15 residues. CDR3 sequence reads: CASSQDRTVELEQFF. The DNA for the CDR3 is TGCGCCAGCAGCCAAGATCGGACAGTCGAGCTTGAGCAGTTCTTC.

The rearrangement uses TRBV9 and TRBJ2-7; no clear D. From germline, CDR1 is SGDLS and CDR2 YYNGEE. V was clipped by 0 bases and J by 4 bases, with 8 bases between them. CDR3 length: 13 amino acids. The DNA of the CDR3 is TGTGCCAGCAGCGTAGGAGATTCGTACGAGCAGTACTTC. Translation: CASSVGDSYEQYF.

This clonotype was observed once. A read error may explain this, as a much larger clone is one base away. The chain joins TRBV12-3 or TRBV12-4 to TRBJ2-3; no definite D call. The CDR3 runs 15 residues. V was pared by 4 bases and J by 3 bases, with 14 bases between. The DNA of the CDR3 is TGTGCCAGCAGTTCTGGGCCCCCAAGGACAGATACGCAGTATTTT. It encodes CASSSGPPRTDTQYF.

This clonotype was observed many times. The chain carries TRBV30 and TRBJ1-5; D unresolved. The CDR3 covers 13 residues. The V and J ends lost 2 bases and 4 bases respectively, with 9 bases between them. Germline V gene data show CDR1 as GTSNPN and CDR2 as SVGIG (reference sequence). CDR3 bases: TGTGCCTGGAGTCCAGACGGAAATCAGCCCCAGCATTTT. As protein: CAWSPDGNQPQHF.

Turning to this clonotype: This may be a read error, as it is one base from a much larger clone. The J gene is TRBJ1-1, the V gene TRBV13, with D uncertain. This CDR3 is built from 15 residues. CDR1 and CDR2 (germline): PRHDT, FYEKMQ (reference sequence). DNA of the CDR3: TGTGCCAGCAGCCCCACCGCGGGCTCGAACACTGGAGCTTTCTTT. Its protein product is CASSPTAGSNTGAFF.

This clonotype was counted only a few times. This may stem from a read error, because a much larger clone lies one nucleotide away. This chain connects TRBV5-1 to TRBJ2-5; 10 bases line up with TRBD2. The CDR3 consists of 18 residues. Germline lookup yields CDR1 SGHRS and CDR2 YFSETQ. CDR3 nucleotide sequence: TGCGTCAGCAGCCCCTCTAGCGGGAGAGTGGAGTACCAAGAGACCCAGTACTTC. Its protein is CVSSPSSGRVEYQETQYF.

In its sample, this clonotype was seen many times. The rearrangement joins TRBV24-1 to TRBJ1-5; D is possibly TRBD1 (6 bases). CDR1 is KGHDR, CDR2 SFDVKD, per germline. The CDR3 consists of 14 residues. V lost 8 bases to trimming and J lost 5 bases, with 15 bases between them. CDR3 protein: CATNWAGEDQPQHF. Written as DNA, the CDR3 is TGTGCCACCAATTGGGCAGGGGAGGATCAGCCCCAGCATTTT.

At least ten counts were recorded for this clonotype. The chain couples TRBV3-1 to TRBJ1-2; D perhaps matches TRBD1 (6 bases). The V end lost 0 bases, the J end lost 9 bases, and 14 bases lay between the germline ends. Germline assignment: CDR1 LGHDT and CDR2 YNNKEL (reference sequence). The CDR3 is made up of 14 amino acids. This chain's CDR3 is CASSQDSGEGRYTF. The CDR3 coding sequence is TGTGCCAGCAGCCAAGACTCAGGGGAGGGTCGCTACACCTTC.

There are many counts of this clonotype. CDR3 residues: CASSQDRLQFF. The CDR3 nucleotides read TGCGCCAGCAGCCAAGACAGGTTGCAGTTCTTC. J is TRBJ2-1 and V is TRBV4-1, with D unresolved. The germline V gene has CDR1 MGHRA and CDR2 YSYEKL. Trimming stripped 0 bases from V and 12 bases from J, with 6 bases between. This CDR3 is 11 amino acids long.

With regard to this clonotype: A much larger clone lies a single base off, so this may be a read error. This sequence joins TRBV28 and TRBJ1-1; perhaps TRBD1 as D (5 bases). V was clipped by 1 base and J by 4 bases, with 13 bases between them. The CDR3 covers 15 residues. Germline V gene lookup returns CDR1 MDHEN and CDR2 SYDVKM. The chain's CDR3 is CASSLFRGATTEAFF. The CDR3 DNA is TGTGCCAGCAGTTTATTCCGAGGGGCGACCACTGAAGCTTTCTTT.

A remark on this clonotype: This could be a read error, since a much larger clone is one nucleotide away. V is TRBV27 and J is TRBJ2-7, with D possibly TRBD2 on 5 matching bases. The CDR3 contains 14 residues. V lost 5 bases and J lost 8, with 19 bases in between. Germline V gives CDR1 MNHEY, CDR2 SMNVEV (reference sequence). CDR3 nucleotide sequence: TGTGCCAGCAGTCTTGGAGGCCCGGGTGCCAAGCAGTACTTC. This codes for CASSLGGPGAKQYF.

This clonotype was seen many times. The chain is built from TRBV23-1 and TRBJ2-7, with D uncertain. TRBV23-1 is marked as an open reading frame, function uncertain. This CDR3 is 15 amino acids long. Trimming stripped 3 bases from V and 0 bases from J, with 12 bases between. CDR3 region: CASSHRTESSYEQYF. CDR3 in DNA: TGCGCCAGCAGTCACAGGACCGAGAGCTCCTACGAGCAGTACTTC.

This clonotype was counted many times. The genes are TRBV4-1 and TRBJ2-1; the match to TRBD2 covers 10 bases. Germline trimming cut 1 base from V and 8 bases from J; bases unmatched to any gene: 14. CDR1 is MGHRA and CDR2 is YSYEKL in the germline V gene. The CDR3 totals 18 residues. CDR3 amino acids: CASSQVVGASGRAHEQFF. CDR3 DNA sequence: TGCGCCAGCAGCCAAGTAGTTGGGGCTAGCGGGAGAGCCCATGAGCAGTTCTTC.

V is TRBV6-1 and J is TRBJ2-1; 8 bases align to TRBD2. Germline CDR1 MNHNS, CDR2 SASEGT. There are 16 residues in the CDR3. Germline trimming cut 1 base from V and 3 bases from J; bases unmatched to any gene: 5. CDR3 sequence: CASSEVLAAFYNEQFF. The CDR3 nucleotides read TGTGCCAGCAGTGAAGTACTAGCGGCTTTCTACAATGAGCAGTTCTTC.

This clonotype was found a few times. This chain connects TRBV27 to TRBJ1-1; the match to TRBD1 covers 7 bases. This CDR3 comprises 15 residues. Per germline, CDR1 MNHEY and CDR2 SMNVEV (reference sequence). V dropped 1 base and J dropped 3; count of bases not matched to a gene: 5. The CDR3 here is CASSLFAGGDTEAFF. In DNA, the CDR3 is TGTGCCAGCAGTTTATTCGCAGGGGGTGACACTGAAGCTTTCTTT.

This clonotype has a count of ten or more. The chain recombines TRBV5-1 with TRBJ2-5; TRBD1 aligns across 7 bases. CDR1 is SGHRS and CDR2 is YFSETQ in the germline V gene. The CDR3 is 15 residues long. V gave up 0 bases and J gave up 5 bases; unmatched junction bases: 7. The CDR3 sequence: CASSLGQGLEETQYF. DNA of the CDR3: TGCGCCAGCAGCTTGGGACAGGGCCTCGAGGAGACCCAGTACTTC.

This clonotype was recorded at least ten times. The J gene is TRBJ2-3, the V gene TRBV27; a weak D match, TRBD2 (6 bases). In germline, CDR1 is MNHEY, CDR2 SMNVEV (reference sequence). Trimming took 8 bases from V and 0 from J, leaving 12 bases between them. This CDR3 has 14 amino acids. Here the CDR3 reads CASWGVTSTDTQYF. CDR3 in DNA: TGTGCCAGCTGGGGGGTAACTAGCACAGATACGCAGTATTTT.

The sample holds a few counts of this clonotype. This may be a read error: a much more frequent sequence differs by one nucleotide. The final CDR3 position lacks the conserved phenylalanine or tryptophan, pointing to a likely read error. The chain is built from TRBV10-1 and TRBJ2-5; unclear D gene. Germline lookup yields CDR1 WNHNN and CDR2 SYGVQD (reference sequence). Trimming cost V 3 bases and J 0 bases, with 17 bases left between them. The CDR3 contains 17 residues. The CDR3 sequence is CASSEAPGTFDQETQYY. CDR3 DNA sequence: TGCGCCAGCAGTGAAGCCCCAGGTACCTTTGACCAAGAGACCCAGTACTAC.

Turning to this clonotype: A much bigger clone sits one base away, suggesting this may be a read error. This sequence joins TRBV29-1 and TRBJ2-2; D unresolved. This CDR3 is 10 amino acids long. From germline, CDR1 is SQVTM and CDR2 ANQGSEA. The ends were cut back, 4 bases at V and 6 bases at J, with 3 bases in the middle. The CDR3: CSVGAGELFF. In DNA, the CDR3 is TGCAGCGTTGGAGCCGGGGAGCTGTTTTTT.

Details on this clonotype: Being one base from a much bigger clone, this may be a read error. The gene calls are TRBV7-9 and TRBJ1-2; perhaps TRBD1 as D (6 bases). Germline loops: CDR1 SEHNR, CDR2 FQNEAQ (reference sequence). This CDR3 comprises 15 residues. Trimming cost V 1 base and J 4 bases, with 13 bases left between them. The chain's CDR3 is CASSLGTAISYGYTF. CDR3 nucleotide sequence: TGTGCCAGCAGCTTAGGGACAGCAATTAGCTATGGCTACACCTTC.

Many counts were recorded for this clonotype. J is TRBJ2-3 and V is TRBV15, with 9 nucleotides matching TRBD2. The trim removed 0 bases at V and 4 bases at J, leaving 2 bases unmatched. Germline CDR1 and CDR2: LNHNV and YYDKDF (reference sequence). CDR3 size: 15 residues. CDR3 protein: CATSRDVAGADTQYF. The CDR3 nucleotides are TGTGCCACCAGCAGAGATGTAGCGGGAGCAGATACGCAGTATTTT.

The sample holds many counts of this clonotype. The chain recombines TRBV28 with TRBJ1-5; D is uncertain. The length of the CDR3 is 17 residues. Trimming cost V 1 base and J 0 bases, with 13 bases left between them. Germline CDR1 reads MDHEN; CDR2 reads SYDVKM. This chain's CDR3 is CASSLFRSEYSNQPQHF. The CDR3 region has the DNA TGTGCCAGCAGTTTATTTCGCTCAGAATATAGCAATCAGCCCCAGCATTTT.